The TCR beta chain under discussion was sequenced for a study of cytomegalovirus exposure and HLA in healthy donors. For the study at large: Early released data had tens of millions of unique TCRs, all coming from HLA-typed donors. Points from the study as a whole: Later analysis suggested links between common viral pathogens and several top significant clusters.

Vbeta (60) and Jbeta (13) primers were used in the PCR. Here immunoSEQ multiplex PCR was the method, and the copy in TCRdb shows in-frame clones only, minus some. The sample lists fewer than 200,000 clones, around 79% occurring once. The length of the CDR3 is 15 residues. Trimming removed 0 bases from V and 0 bases from J, with 9 bases in between. Germline-derived CDR1 and CDR2 are SGHRS and YFSETQ. The sample holds one count of this clone. Its antigen remains unknown. The TCR originated in a woman aged 40 to 49 in good health and CMV-seronegative. Sequences were obtained from PBMCs. The rearrangement uses TRBV5-1 and TRBJ1-1; D not certain. The DNA of the CDR3 is TGCGCCAGCAGCTTGGCCTCAGGTTTGAACACTGAAGCTTTCTTT. Its translation is CASSLASGLNTEAFF.